This section outlines one TCR beta chain sequence together with its context. With the 5' RACE reads reprocessed, TCRdb shows one record per CDR3 protein and no DNA. The sample table includes hundreds of thousands of distinct CDR3 sequences. This specimen belongs to a study of T cells expressing NK-cell markers. At the level of the study: Cells sorted as CD3+CD56+NKG2C+, CD3+CD56+NKG2C- and CD3+CD56-NKG2C+ T cells supplied the TCR beta repertoires.

The CDR3 has 14 amino acids. Material for sequencing was blood T cells: a sorted CD56 or NKG2C T cell subset, CD4+ or CD8+ T cells, or bulk PBMC T cells (not recorded which). The chain joins TRBV12-3 or TRBV12-4 to TRBJ2-5; checking the TCRdb D call of TRBD2 is not possible without DNA. The sequence came from a man aged 18 to 70 in good health. The CDR3 here is CASRRLANQETQYF.